This TCR beta chain was captured by sequencing in a study of early T cells in non-severe SARS-CoV-2 infection (dated by TCRdb to the early 2020s). Background for the entire study: Bulk RNA from unsorted whole blood was used for TCR sequencing, so alpha and beta chains could not be paired.

This clonotype was recorded many times. Its target antigen remains unknown. Per-base quality was not reported, and no clone a single base away is much larger than it. Library preparation was by 5' RACE. The listed sequencing device is NextSeq 500. The TCR library protocol attached unique molecular identifiers to individual cDNA molecules to correct for sequencing error and PCR bias. TCR alpha and beta chains were both sequenced, and the abundances of alpha and beta sequences in each sample were closely correlated with each other. Per the original workflow: V gene, J gene and CDR3 annotation of TCR sequences was performed with Decombinator V4. TCRs were defined as expanded if a significant change between any two time points was detected under a Poisson model with p below 0.0001. Abundances of TCRs were expressed as counts per million after normalisation to the total number of TCRs sequenced in each sample. TRAV1-2 paired with TRAJ12, TRAJ20 or TRAJ33 defined MAIT TCRs, while TRAV10 paired with TRAJ18 defined iNKT TCRs. VDJdb, accessed on 1 November 2021, was searched for TCRs annotated for CMV, EBV and SARS-CoV-2, and TCRs annotated for more than one antigen were excluded. TCRdb itself trimmed the public reads at Q25 with fastp, ran MiXCR and retained productive beta chains. CDR3 protein sequences are deduplicated, and each keeps its most common genes and DNA. The V and J calls reflect TCRdb's pipeline rather than the authors' work. The sample table contains around 57,000 distinct CDR3 sequences; only one count was recorded for around 10% of them. The top ten clones comprise more than 8.5% of the sample.

On the study overall, not on this receptor specifically: Matching against VDJdb was skewed toward anti-spike CD8 responses, likely underestimated virus-specific expansions, and missed private and CD4 specificities.

CDR1 and CDR2 were assigned from the germline V gene (reference sequence) as LGHDT and YNNKEL. Including the terminal cysteine and phenylalanine, the CDR3 comprises 12 residues. Solely the CDR3 DNA is kept, with 36 bases framed from the first base. V sheds 0 bases and J sheds 9 bases, leaving 5 bases between their ends. The study was a case-control design nested within a healthcare worker cohort in London, UK, with weekly nasopharyngeal swab PCR tests and blood sampling. Between 23 and 31 March 2020, the week of the UK lockdown, healthcare workers were enrolled and then followed up weekly for as long as 16 weeks.

Sequenced material: whole blood. The receptor's source is an adult who was a healthcare worker with PCR-confirmed SARS-CoV-2 infection or an uninfected control (not recorded which). The rearrangement combines TRBV3-1 with TRBJ2-2; TRBD1 is perhaps the D gene, given 5 matching bases. DNA sequence: TGTGCCAGCAGCCAAGAGGGGCGGGAGCTGTTTTTT. Protein translation: CASSQEGRELFF. The CDR3, completed at both ends by the reference TRBV3-1 and TRBJ2-2 genes, gives the full variable domain DTAVSQTPKYLVTQMGNDKSIKCEQNLGHDTMYWYKQDSKKFLKIMFSYNNKELIINETVPNRFSPKSPDKAHLNLHINSLELGDSAVYFCASSQEGRELFFGEGSRLTVL.